Below are 12 T cell receptor beta chains sequenced from a single sample in a study of T cell changes during pregnancy in multiple sclerosis. Sequencing used immunoSEQ multiplex PCR; TCRdb keeps in-frame clones, though not all of them. The sample gives approximately 34,000 clones, about nine tenths of which show up once; 9.5% to 15% is in the top ten. The specimen was CD8+ T cells from peripheral blood mononuclear cells, collected in the first trimester of pregnancy. All receptors derive from a female donor with multiple sclerosis, enrolled in a pregnancy study.

The chain has TRBV28 and TRBJ2-2; 7 bases are shared with TRBD1. Germline CDR1 reads MDHEN; CDR2 reads SYDVKM. This CDR3 comprises 16 residues. Trimming took 5 bases from V and 2 from J; bases not matched to a gene: 8. CDR3 residues: CASSPPRDSNTGELFF. The CDR3 nucleotides read TGTGCCAGCAGTCCACCCCGGGACAGCAACACCGGGGAGCTGTTTTTT.

This chain's CDR3 is CASNTWDRSREQYF. The CDR3 nucleotides are TGTGCCAGCAACACGTGGGACAGGAGTAGGGAGCAGTACTTC. This chain links TRBV28 with TRBJ2-7; 8 nucleotides agree with TRBD1. The V gene's germline CDR1 is MDHEN and CDR2 SYDVKM. The length of the CDR3 is 14 residues. Trimming took 7 bases from V and 7 from J; bases not matched to a gene: 12. Complete variable domain (other parts from reference TRBV28 and TRBJ2-7): DVKVTQSSRYLVKRTGEKVFLECVQDMDHENMFWYRQDPGLGLRLIYFSYDVKMKEKGDIPEGYSVSREKKERFSLILESASTNQTSMYLCASNTWDRSREQYFGPGTRLTVT.

This chain links TRBV7-2 with TRBJ1-1, with a tentative D call TRBD1 (6 bases). Germline CDR1 SGHTA, CDR2 FQGNSA. V lost 5 bases to trimming and J lost 2 bases, with 12 bases between them. The CDR3 extends over 14 amino acids. The CDR3 bases are TGTGCCAGCAGCAGATCGACAGGAAACACTGAAGCTTTCTTT. As protein: CASSRSTGNTEAFF. The full variable domain, rest sourced from reference TRBV7-2 and TRBJ1-1, is GAGVSQSPSNKVTEKGKDVELRCDPISGHTALYWYRQSLGQGLEFLIYFQGNSAPDKSGLPSDRFSAERTGGSVSTLTIQRTQQEDSAVYLCASSRSTGNTEAFFGQGTRLTVV.

V is TRBV10-3 and J is TRBJ2-3; 7 positions agree with TRBD2. The CDR3 spans 13 residues. J lost 2 bases, V lost 11 bases, and 7 bases had no gene match. In germline, CDR1 is ENHRY, CDR2 SYGVKD. Here the CDR3 reads CAVGGTFTDTQYF. In DNA, the CDR3 is TGTGCCGTGGGGGGGACCTTCACAGATACGCAGTATTTT.

The chain employs TRBV4-3 and TRBJ2-4; possibly TRBD2 for D (5 bases). Trimming cost V 4 bases and J 5 bases, with 12 bases left between them. This CDR3 has 14 amino acids. The germline V gene has CDR1 LGHNA and CDR2 YSLEER. The CDR3 sequence is CASSRRGSENIQYF. The CDR3 DNA sequence: TGCGCCAGCAGCCGCCGAGGGTCAGAAAACATTCAGTACTTC.

The V and J genes are TRBV5-8 and TRBJ1-2, with 7 bases aligning to TRBD1. The V segment lost 0 bases and the J segment 0 bases; nucleotides outside the gene matches: 2. The CDR3 is 15 amino acids. CDR1 SGHTS and CDR2 YDEGEE come from the germline V gene. In DNA form, the CDR3 reads TGTGCCAGCAGCTTGGACGGGACAGCTAACTATGGCTACACCTTC. It translates to CASSLDGTANYGYTF.

On this clone itself: The junction and the germline gene differ at one end; a read error may be behind it. Other DNA sequences in this sample translate to the same CDR3. This sequence joins TRBV4-1 and TRBJ2-7; tentatively, D is TRBD1 (5 bases). CDR3 length equals 16 residues. CDR1 and CDR2 from the germline V gene are MGHRA and YSYEKL. The DNA for the CDR3 is TGCGCCAGCAGCCACGTGGGGCGGAGTGCAGGATACGAGCAGTACTTT. Translating it yields CASSHVGRSAGYEQYF.

The chain links TRBV11-1 to TRBJ1-1, with D maybe TRBD1 (6 bases). Trimming took off 8 bases at V and 0 bases at J, with 16 bases between the two ends. Germline assignment: CDR1 SGHAT and CDR2 FQDESV (reference sequence). The CDR3 runs to 15 residues. The CDR3 loop is CASRHRAPMNTEAFF. The CDR3 region has the DNA TGTGCCAGCCGCCACAGGGCTCCTATGAACACTGAAGCTTTCTTT.

J is TRBJ1-2 and V is TRBV4-3; D may be TRBD1 (5 bases). V shed 1 base and J shed 7 bases, with 10 bases lying between them. The CDR3 is 13 amino acids. CDR1 and CDR2 from the germline V gene are LGHNA and YSLEER. The CDR3, as DNA: TGCGCCAGCAGCCAAGGGGGTGACAGTGGCTACACCTTC. Translated, it gives CASSQGGDSGYTF.

V is TRBV19 and J is TRBJ2-7; the D is unclear. The V and J ends lost 7 bases and 0 bases respectively, with 10 bases between them. The CDR3 consists of 13 residues. Germline CDR1 is LNHDA and CDR2 is SQIVND (reference sequence). Written as DNA, the CDR3 is TGTGCCAGTAAGGCAGACAACTCCTACGAGCAGTACTTC. This translates into CASKADNSYEQYF.

V is TRBV28 and J is TRBJ1-1; D unresolved. Between the trimmed V and J ends, which lost 7 bases and 0 bases, there was a span of 15 bases. Germline V gives CDR1 MDHEN, CDR2 SYDVKM. The CDR3 is made up of 15 amino acids. The CDR3 spells CASIRDTIVNTEAFF. The CDR3, as DNA: TGTGCCAGCATTCGCGACACGATAGTGAACACTGAAGCTTTCTTT.

The V gene is TRBV7-2, the J gene TRBJ2-4; 7 bases line up with TRBD2. V was clipped by 3 bases and J by 0 bases; unmatched bases: 2. This CDR3 spans 15 amino acids. The V gene's germline CDR1 is SGHTA and CDR2 FQGNSA. The chain's CDR3 is CASSLGGRAKNIQYF. CDR3 bases: TGTGCCAGCAGCTTGGGAGGGAGAGCCAAAAACATTCAGTACTTC.